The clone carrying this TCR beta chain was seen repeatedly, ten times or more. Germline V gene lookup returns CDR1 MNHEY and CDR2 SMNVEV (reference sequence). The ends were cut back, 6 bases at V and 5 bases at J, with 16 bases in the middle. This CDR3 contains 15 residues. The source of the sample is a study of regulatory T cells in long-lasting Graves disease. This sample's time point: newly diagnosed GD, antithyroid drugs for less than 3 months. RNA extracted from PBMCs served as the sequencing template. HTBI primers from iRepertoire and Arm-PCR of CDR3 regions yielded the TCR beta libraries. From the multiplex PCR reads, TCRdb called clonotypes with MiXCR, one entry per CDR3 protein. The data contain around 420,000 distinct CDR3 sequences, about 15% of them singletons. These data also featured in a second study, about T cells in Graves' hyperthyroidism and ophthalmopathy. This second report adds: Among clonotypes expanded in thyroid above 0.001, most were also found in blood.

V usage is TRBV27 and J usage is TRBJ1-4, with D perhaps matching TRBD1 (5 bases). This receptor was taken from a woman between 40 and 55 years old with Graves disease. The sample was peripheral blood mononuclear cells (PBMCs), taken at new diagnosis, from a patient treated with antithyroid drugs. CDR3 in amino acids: CASRGLGVWNEKLFF. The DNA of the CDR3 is TGTGCCAGCAGGGGATTAGGGGTGTGGAATGAAAAACTGTTTTTT.